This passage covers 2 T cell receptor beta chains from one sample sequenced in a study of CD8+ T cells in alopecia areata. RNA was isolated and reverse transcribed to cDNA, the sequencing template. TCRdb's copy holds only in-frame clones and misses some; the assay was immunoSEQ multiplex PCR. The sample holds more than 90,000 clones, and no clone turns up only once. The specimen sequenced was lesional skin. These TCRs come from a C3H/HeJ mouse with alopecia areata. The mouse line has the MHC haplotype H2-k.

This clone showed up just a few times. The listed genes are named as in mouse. The covered CDR3 bases are TGTGCCAGCAGTGATCTGGGGGGCGAATATGCT. Its protein is CASSDLGGEYA. From start to end, the CDR3 is CASSDLGGEYAEQFF. The V call is TRBV13-1, the J call TRBJ2-1, with 8 positions matching TRBD2. The read terminates 4 residues ahead of where the CDR3 ends, so the germline J gene completes it. The CDR3 spans 15 residues. Trimming cost V 1 base and J 4 bases; bases outside gene matches: 4. The V gene's germline CDR1 is NSHNY and CDR2 SYGAGN.

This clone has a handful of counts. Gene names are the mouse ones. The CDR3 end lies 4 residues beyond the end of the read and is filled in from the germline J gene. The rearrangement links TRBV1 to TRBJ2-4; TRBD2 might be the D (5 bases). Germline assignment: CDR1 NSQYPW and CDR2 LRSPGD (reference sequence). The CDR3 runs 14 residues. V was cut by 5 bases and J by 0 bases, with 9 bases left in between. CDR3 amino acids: CTCSPWDSQNTLYF. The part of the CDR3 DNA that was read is TGCACCTGCAGTCCCTGGGATAGTCAAAAC.